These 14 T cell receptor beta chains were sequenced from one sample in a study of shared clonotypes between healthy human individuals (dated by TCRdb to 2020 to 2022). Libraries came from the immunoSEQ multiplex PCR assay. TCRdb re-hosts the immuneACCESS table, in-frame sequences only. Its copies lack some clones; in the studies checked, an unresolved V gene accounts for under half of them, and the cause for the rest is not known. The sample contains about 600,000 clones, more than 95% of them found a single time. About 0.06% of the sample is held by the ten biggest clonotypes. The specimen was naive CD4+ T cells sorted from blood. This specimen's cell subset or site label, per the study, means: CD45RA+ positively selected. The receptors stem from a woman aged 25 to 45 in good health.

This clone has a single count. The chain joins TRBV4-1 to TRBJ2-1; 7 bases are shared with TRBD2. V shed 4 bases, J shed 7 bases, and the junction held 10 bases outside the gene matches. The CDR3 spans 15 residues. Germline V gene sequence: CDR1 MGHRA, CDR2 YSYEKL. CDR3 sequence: CASSPLGGSRNEQFF. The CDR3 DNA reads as TGCGCCAGCAGCCCGCTCGGCGGGAGCAGGAATGAGCAGTTCTTC.

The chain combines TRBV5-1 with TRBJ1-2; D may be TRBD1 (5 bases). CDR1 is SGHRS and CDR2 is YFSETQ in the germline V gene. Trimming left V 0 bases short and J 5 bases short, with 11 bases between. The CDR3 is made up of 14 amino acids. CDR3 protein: CASSLDGAWYGYTF. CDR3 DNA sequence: TGCGCCAGCAGCTTGGACGGGGCTTGGTATGGCTACACCTTC.

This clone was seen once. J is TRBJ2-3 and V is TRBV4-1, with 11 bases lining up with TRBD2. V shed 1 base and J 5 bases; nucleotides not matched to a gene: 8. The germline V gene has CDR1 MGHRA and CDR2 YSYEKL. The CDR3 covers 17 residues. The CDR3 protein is CASSQAASGRWKDTQYF. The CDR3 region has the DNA TGCGCCAGCAGCCAAGCCGCTAGCGGGAGGTGGAAAGATACGCAGTATTTT.

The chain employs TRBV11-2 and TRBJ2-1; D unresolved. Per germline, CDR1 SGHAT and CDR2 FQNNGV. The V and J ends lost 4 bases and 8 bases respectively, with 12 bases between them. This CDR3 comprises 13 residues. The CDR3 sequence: CASSSDVRHEQFF. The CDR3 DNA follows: TGTGCCAGCAGCTCGGACGTCCGCCATGAGCAGTTCTTC.

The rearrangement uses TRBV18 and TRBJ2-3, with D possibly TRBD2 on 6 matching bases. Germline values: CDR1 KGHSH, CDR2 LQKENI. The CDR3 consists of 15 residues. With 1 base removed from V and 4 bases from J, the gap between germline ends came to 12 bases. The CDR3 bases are TGTGCCAGCTCACCACGGAATAGCGGCCCAGATACGCAGTATTTT. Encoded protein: CASSPRNSGPDTQYF.

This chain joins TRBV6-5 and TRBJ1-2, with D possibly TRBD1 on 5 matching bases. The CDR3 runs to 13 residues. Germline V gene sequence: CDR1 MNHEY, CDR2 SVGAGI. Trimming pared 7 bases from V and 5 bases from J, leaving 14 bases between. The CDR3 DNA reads TGTGCCAGCAAGATTTCAGGGTCTTATGGCTACACCTTC. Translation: CASKISGSYGYTF.

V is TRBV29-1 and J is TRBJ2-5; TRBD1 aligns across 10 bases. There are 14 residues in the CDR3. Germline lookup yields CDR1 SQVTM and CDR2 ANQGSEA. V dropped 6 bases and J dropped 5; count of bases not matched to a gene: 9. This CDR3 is CSVAGTGVVETQYF. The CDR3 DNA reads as TGCAGCGTAGCCGGGACAGGGGTGGTGGAGACCCAGTACTTC.

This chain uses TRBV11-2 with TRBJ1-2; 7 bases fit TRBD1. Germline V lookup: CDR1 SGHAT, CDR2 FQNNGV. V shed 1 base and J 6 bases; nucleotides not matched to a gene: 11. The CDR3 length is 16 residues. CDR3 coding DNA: TGTGCCAGCAGCTTAGTTGGCCTACAGGGGCTAGATGGCTACACCTTC. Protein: CASSLVGLQGLDGYTF.

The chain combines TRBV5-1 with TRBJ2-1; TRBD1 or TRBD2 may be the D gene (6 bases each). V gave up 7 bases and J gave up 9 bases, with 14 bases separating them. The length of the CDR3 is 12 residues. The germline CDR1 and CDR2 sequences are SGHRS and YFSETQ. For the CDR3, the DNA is TGCGCCAGCTTGAGCCCGGGGGCTGAGCAGTTCTTC. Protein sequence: CASLSPGAEQFF.

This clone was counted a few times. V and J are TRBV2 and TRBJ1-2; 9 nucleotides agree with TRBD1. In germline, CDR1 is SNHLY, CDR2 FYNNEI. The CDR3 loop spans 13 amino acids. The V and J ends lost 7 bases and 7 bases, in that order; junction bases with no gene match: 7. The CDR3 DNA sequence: TGTGCCAGCATTTTCGGGACAGGGTTTGGCTACACCTTC. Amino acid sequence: CASIFGTGFGYTF.

The CDR3 protein is CASSLDRVTDTQYF. The DNA for the CDR3 is TGCGCCAGCAGCCTGGACAGGGTCACAGATACGCAGTATTTT. V gene TRBV5-1 combines with J gene TRBJ2-3; 8 nucleotides agree with TRBD1. Germline CDR1 and CDR2: SGHRS and YFSETQ. This CDR3 has 14 amino acids. The J segment lost 2 bases and the V segment lost 4 bases, leaving 3 bases of the junction unmatched.

CDR3 region: CASSLQGTVNEQFF. In nucleotides, the CDR3 is TGCGCCAGCTCCCTACAGGGGACGGTAAATGAGCAGTTCTTC. The gene calls are TRBV5-1 and TRBJ2-1; 7 nucleotides line up with TRBD1. V was clipped by 7 bases and J by 7 bases; unmatched bases: 11. The V gene's germline CDR1 is SGHRS and CDR2 YFSETQ. The CDR3 is 14 amino acids.

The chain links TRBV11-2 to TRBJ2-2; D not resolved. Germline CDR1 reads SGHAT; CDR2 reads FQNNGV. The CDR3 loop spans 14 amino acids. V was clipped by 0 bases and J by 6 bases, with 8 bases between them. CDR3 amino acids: CASSLELFAGELFF. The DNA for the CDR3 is TGTGCCAGCAGCTTAGAACTATTTGCCGGGGAGCTGTTTTTT.

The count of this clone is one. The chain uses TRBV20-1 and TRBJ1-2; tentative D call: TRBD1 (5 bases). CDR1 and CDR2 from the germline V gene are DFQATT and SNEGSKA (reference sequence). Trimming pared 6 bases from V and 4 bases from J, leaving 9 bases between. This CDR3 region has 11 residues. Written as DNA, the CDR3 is TGCAGTGCAAGGGGTGTCTATGGCTACACCTTC. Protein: CSARGVYGYTF.